This T cell receptor beta chain was recovered during a study of OX40 agonist ivuxolimab in advanced cancers. Repertoires were generated with immunoSEQ multiplex PCR, while TCRdb's copy carries only in-frame clones and drops some. The sample has roughly 89,000 clones; approximately 91% are singletons. Germline assignment: CDR1 SEHNR and CDR2 FQNEAQ (reference sequence). The CDR3 has 15 residues. V dropped 5 bases and J dropped 5; count of bases not matched to a gene: 9. The rearrangement uses TRBV7-9 and TRBJ2-7, with TRBD1 matching 10 bases. The source is an adult with an advanced solid tumor such as melanoma, head and neck, liver or kidney cancer. The input for sequencing was CD4+ or CD8+ T cells sorted from blood, taken in a trial of the OX40 agonist ivuxolimab. CDR3 sequence reads: CASSQGGTGVHEQYF. The DNA for the CDR3 is TGTGCCAGCAGCCAGGGGGGGACAGGGGTCCACGAGCAGTACTTC. Full variable domain (outside the CDR3, taken from reference TRBV7-9 and TRBJ2-7): DTGVSQNPRHKITKRGQNVTFRCDPISEHNRLYWYRQTLGQGPEFLTYFQNEAQLEKSRLLSDRFSAERPKGSFSTLEIQRTEQGDSAMYLCASSQGGTGVHEQYFGPGTRLTVT.